This T cell receptor beta chain was sequenced for a study of shared clonotypes between healthy human individuals. This clone occurred once. Assay: immunoSEQ multiplex PCR; the TCRdb copy retains only in-frame clones and omits some. The sample contains nearly 2 million clones, over 85% of which appear only once. CD45RO-negative cells were positively selected for CCR7, leaving out terminally differentiated effector memory CD45RA+ cells. V was pared by 3 bases and J by 6 bases, with 6 bases between. CDR3 size: 11 residues. This receptor was taken from a man aged 18 to 30 in good health. The J gene is TRBJ2-7, the V gene TRBV23-1; D remains ambiguous. TRBV23-1 is given ORF status, its function remaining uncertain. Sequencing input: naive CD8+ T cells sorted from blood. The CDR3 nucleotides read TGCGCCAGCAGTCATGTTTCCGAGCAGTACTTC. Protein product: CASSHVSEQYF.